This T cell receptor beta chain was identified in a study of identical twins. The study's findings and limits: Modelling underestimated the level of out-of-frame TCR alpha sharing observed in monozygotic twins. Out-of-frame alpha sequences common to twins were enriched for low generation probability.

Healthy Caucasians provided all donations. The sample holds a few counts of this clonotype. The antigen is undetermined. TCRdb passed the 5' RACE reads through MiXCR, listing each CDR3 protein once. The repertoire has more than 400,000 distinct CDR3 sequences, 15% of them found once; the top ten carry 0.44%. Germline CDR1 reads SGHRS; CDR2 reads YFSETQ. Trimming left V 4 bases short and J 9 bases short, with 20 bases between. The CDR3 is made up of 16 amino acids. Another study also made use of these data, one on yellow fever vaccine responses in identical twins. That paper states: It has been reported that, in twins, the vaccine T cell response seemed partly convergent and partly personalized.

The V gene is TRBV5-1, the J gene TRBJ1-6; no definite D call. The sequenced sample was CD4+ T cells sorted from blood. This TCR was sampled from a young woman in good health. CDR3 nucleotide sequence: TGCGCCAGCAGCCCAGACTCGGGGTCGTTAGTTTCACCCCTCCACTTT. This gives the protein CASSPDSGSLVSPLHF.